Each of the 27 T cell receptor beta chains below was sequenced from the same sample in a study of shared clonotypes between healthy human individuals. Clones were sequenced by immunoSEQ multiplex PCR, and TCRdb holds only the in-frame ones, with some missing. There are about 2.3 million clones in the sample; 85% to 95% occur only once, and roughly 0.36% lies in the top ten. Sequenced: naive CD4+ T cells from PBMCs. Sample subset: CD45RA+ positively selected. The receptors originated from a man younger than 35 in good health. Some clones in this sample may be carry-over from other donors' samples.

CDR3 bases: TGTGCCAGCTCACCGGTAGGGCGGGGCAATTATCAGCCCCAGCATTTT. This encodes CASSPVGRGNYQPQHF. V and J are TRBV18 and TRBJ1-5, with D perhaps matching TRBD1 (5 bases). Germline V gene lookup returns CDR1 KGHSH and CDR2 LQKENI. Trimming shortened V by 3 bases and J by 5 bases, and 17 bases separated the two germline ends. This CDR3 contains 16 residues.

This rearrangement joins TRBV5-6 to TRBJ2-7; D call uncertain. Germline CDR1 SGHDT, CDR2 YYEEEE. The V end lost 0 bases, the J end lost 3 bases, and 19 bases lay between the germline ends. CDR3 length: 17 amino acids. The CDR3 region is CASSLAQRRFFNYEQYF. The CDR3 DNA reads as TGTGCCAGCAGCTTGGCCCAGCGTAGGTTTTTCAACTACGAGCAGTACTTC.

The gene calls are TRBV7-9 and TRBJ2-1, with 10 bases matching TRBD1. This CDR3 is 16 amino acids long. Losses at the gene ends were 2 bases for V and 8 bases for J; bases not matched to a gene: 9. CDR1 SEHNR and CDR2 FQNEAQ come from the germline V gene (reference sequence). CDR3 bases: TGTGCCAGCAGCTTATCAGGACAGGGGGTTATGTATGAGCAGTTCTTC. It is translated as CASSLSGQGVMYEQFF. The whole variable domain, remainder taken from reference TRBV7-9 and TRBJ2-1, is DTGVSQNPRHKITKRGQNVTFRCDPISEHNRLYWYRQTLGQGPEFLTYFQNEAQLEKSRLLSDRFSAERPKGSFSTLEIQRTEQGDSAMYLCASSLSGQGVMYEQFFGPGTRLTVL.

CDR3 loop: CASSNRDRGPGANVLTF. CDR3 nucleotides: TGTGCCAGTAGTAACCGGGACAGGGGGCCTGGGGCCAACGTCCTGACTTTC. This chain joins TRBV19 and TRBJ2-6, with 12 bases matching TRBD1. Germline trimming cut 4 bases from V and 2 bases from J; bases unmatched to any gene: 3. This CDR3 comprises 17 residues. Germline V gene data show CDR1 as LNHDA and CDR2 as SQIVND (reference sequence).

V and J are TRBV5-1 and TRBJ2-1; 7 bases are shared with TRBD2. V was pared by 5 bases and J by 9 bases, with 17 bases of the junction left unmatched. The CDR3 has 16 residues. In germline, CDR1 is SGHRS, CDR2 YFSETQ. CDR3 in amino acids: CASSRGDSGPYGEQFF. CDR3 coding DNA: TGCGCCAGCAGTCGGGGGGATAGTGGGCCCTATGGTGAGCAGTTCTTC. Combining the CDR3 with reference TRBV5-1 and TRBJ2-1 gives the whole variable domain KAGVTQTPRYLIKTRGQQVTLSCSPISGHRSVSWYQQTPGQGLQFLFEYFSETQRNKGNFPGRFSGRQFSNSRSEMNVSTLELGDSALYLCASSRGDSGPYGEQFFGPGTRLTVL.

The rearrangement uses TRBV5-1 and TRBJ1-2, with no clear D. The CDR3 has 12 residues. V dropped 0 bases and J dropped 14 bases, with 14 bases sitting between them. Germline loops: CDR1 SGHRS, CDR2 YFSETQ. CDR3 sequence reads: CASSLESPAKTF. In DNA, the CDR3 is TGCGCCAGCAGCTTGGAATCCCCGGCGAAGACCTTC.

The chain uses TRBV5-5 and TRBJ2-2; TRBD1 matches 8 bases. Trimming took 4 bases from V and 0 from J; bases not matched to a gene: 5. Germline V gives CDR1 SGHKS, CDR2 YYEKEE (reference sequence). This CDR3 is built from 16 residues. CDR3 sequence (DNA): TGTGCCAGCAGCCCACGGACAGGGACGAACACCGGGGAGCTGTTTTTT. It codes for CASSPRTGTNTGELFF.

V gene TRBV11-2 combines with J gene TRBJ2-7; the D is unclear. The CDR3 sequence is 15 residues long. Germline lookup yields CDR1 SGHAT and CDR2 FQNNGV. Trimming pared 1 base from V and 1 base from J, leaving 11 bases between. The CDR3, as DNA: TGTGCCAGCAGCTTAGTCTTACCGGTTTCCTACGAGCAGTACTTC. It is translated as CASSLVLPVSYEQYF.

The chain uses TRBV18 and TRBJ1-4, with D hard to call. V dropped 2 bases and J dropped 7 bases, with 11 bases sitting between them. The CDR3 length is 14 residues. Germline CDR1 is KGHSH and CDR2 is LQKENI. The CDR3 DNA reads TGTGCCAGCTCACCAACGAGCTGGGGTGAAAAACTGTTTTTT. Its protein is CASSPTSWGEKLFF.

This chain uses TRBV9 with TRBJ2-2, with D perhaps TRBD2 (5 bases). Trimming shortened V by 4 bases and J by 5 bases, and 18 bases separated the two germline ends. There are 16 residues in the CDR3. CDR1 SGDLS and CDR2 YYNGEE come from the germline V gene. Here the CDR3 DNA reads TGTGCCAGCAGCCCCCGGGGAGAACTAGGGACCGGGGAGCTGTTTTTT. The encoded protein is CASSPRGELGTGELFF.

The CDR3 DNA sequence: TGTGCCACCAAGGGGGGCTCGGGCGAGCAGTACTTC. It is translated as CATKGGSGEQYF. This chain joins TRBV15 and TRBJ2-7; the D call may be TRBD1 or TRBD2 (6 bases each). The CDR3 is made up of 12 amino acids. V lost 7 bases and J 6 bases, leaving 13 bases between the germline ends. CDR1 LNHNV and CDR2 YYDKDF come from the germline V gene (reference sequence). The entire variable domain, with the rest obtained from reference TRBV15 and TRBJ2-7, is as follows: DAMVIQNPRYQVTQFGKPVTLSCSQTLNHNVMYWYQQKSSQAPKLLFHYYDKDFNNEADTPDNFQSRRPNTSFCFLDIRSPGLGDTAMYLCATKGGSGEQYFGPGTRLTVT.

The V and J genes are TRBV7-2 and TRBJ2-5, with 12 bases aligning to TRBD2. The germline V gene has CDR1 SGHTA and CDR2 FQGNSA. The CDR3 extends over 19 amino acids. The V gene end was trimmed by 1 base and the J gene end by 1 base; junction bases not matched to a gene: 10. CDR3 protein: CASSLGRASGRGGQETQYF. DNA of the CDR3: TGTGCCAGCAGCTTAGGTCGGGCTAGCGGGAGGGGGGGCCAAGAGACCCAGTACTTC.

The rearrangement links TRBV2 to TRBJ2-7, with no clear D. Germline CDR1 SNHLY, CDR2 FYNNEI. Trimming pared 5 bases from V and 3 bases from J, leaving 8 bases between. The CDR3 spans 12 residues. Here the CDR3 DNA reads TGTGCCAGCAGTCTGGACGGCTACGAGCAGTACTTC. Translating gives CASSLDGYEQYF.

The chain carries TRBV5-1 and TRBJ1-3; no definite D call. From germline, CDR1 is SGHRS and CDR2 YFSETQ. The CDR3 contains 17 residues. Deletions cut 0 bases from V and 0 bases from J, with 13 bases between. In DNA form, the CDR3 reads TGCGCCAGCAGCTTGGAAGGCACGATCCTCTCTGGAAACACCATATATTTT. Protein sequence: CASSLEGTILSGNTIYF.

V is TRBV4-1 and J is TRBJ1-4, with D possibly being TRBD1 (6 bases). Germline V gene data show CDR1 as MGHRA and CDR2 as YSYEKL. Trimming removed 2 bases from V and 8 bases from J, with 18 bases in between. This CDR3 spans 16 amino acids. The CDR3 is CASSQPTTGRGEKLFF. CDR3 coding DNA: TGCGCCAGCAGCCAACCGACGACAGGAAGGGGGGAAAAACTGTTTTTT.

This chain joins TRBV2 and TRBJ1-2; TRBD1 aligns across 9 bases. Trimming at V came to 1 base and at J to 2 bases, leaving 11 bases not matched to a gene. This CDR3 comprises 18 residues. Germline CDR1 reads SNHLY; CDR2 reads FYNNEI. The CDR3 nucleotides are TGTGCCAGCAGTGAAGACCGAGGGGGACAGGGTGGAAACTATGGCTACACCTTC. This sequence encodes CASSEDRGGQGGNYGYTF. Based on the CDR3 plus reference TRBV2 and TRBJ1-2, the full variable domain is EPEVTQTPSHQVTQMGQEVILRCVPISNHLYFYWYRQILGQKVEFLVSFYNNEISEKSEIFDDQFSVERPDGSNFTLKIRSTKLEDSAMYFCASSEDRGGQGGNYGYTFGSGTRLTVV.

The CDR3 spells CASSWDTSSYEQYF. The CDR3 coding sequence is TGTGCCAGCAGTTGGGACACTTCCTCCTACGAGCAGTACTTC. The rearrangement joins TRBV28 to TRBJ2-7; weak D call: TRBD1 (6 bases). This CDR3 has 14 residues. Trimming removed 4 bases from V and 0 bases from J, with 10 bases in between. Germline V CDR1 and CDR2: MDHEN, SYDVKM.

V and J are TRBV5-1 and TRBJ2-1, with 12 bases lining up with TRBD2. Germline assignment: CDR1 SGHRS and CDR2 YFSETQ. V shed 4 bases and J 7 bases; nucleotides not matched to a gene: 12. This CDR3 has 17 residues. In DNA, the CDR3 is TGCGCCAGCAGCCTCCTACCGACTAGCGGGAGAGAAAATGAGCAGTTCTTC. Protein product: CASSLLPTSGRENEQFF. Drawing the rest from reference TRBV5-1 and TRBJ2-1, the complete variable domain is KAGVTQTPRYLIKTRGQQVTLSCSPISGHRSVSWYQQTPGQGLQFLFEYFSETQRNKGNFPGRFSGRQFSNSRSEMNVSTLELGDSALYLCASSLLPTSGRENEQFFGPGTRLTVL.

This chain connects TRBV6-4 to TRBJ1-6; no clear D. V was cut by 4 bases and J by 10 bases, with 8 bases left in between. CDR1 and CDR2 (germline): MRHNA, SNTAGT. CDR3 size: 12 residues. CDR3 in amino acids: CASSGFSSPLHF. In nucleotides, the CDR3 is TGTGCCAGCAGTGGGTTCTCCTCACCCCTCCACTTT.

The V call is TRBV5-1, the J call TRBJ2-7, with TRBD1 matching over 10 bases. Germline assignment: CDR1 SGHRS and CDR2 YFSETQ. This CDR3 is 16 amino acids long. Germline trimming cut 0 bases from V and 6 bases from J; bases unmatched to any gene: 9. CDR3 sequence (DNA): TGCGCCAGCAGCTTGGTTGACAGGGGGCTAATGGGCGAGCAGTACTTC. This translates into CASSLVDRGLMGEQYF.

This chain joins TRBV7-8 and TRBJ1-5; 9 bases align to TRBD1. V was clipped by 2 bases and J by 9 bases; unmatched bases: 11. Germline V CDR1 and CDR2: SGHVS, FQNEAQ. CDR3 size: 16 residues. CDR3 bases: TGTGCCAGCAGCTTAAGCGATTGGACAGGGGAGCGGCCCCAGCATTTT. Translating gives CASSLSDWTGERPQHF.

This clone was observed a handful of times. The V and J genes are TRBV21-1 and TRBJ2-1; the table's D call of TRBD1 was not tested on the DNA. TRBV21-1 is listed as a pseudogene. The CDR3 totals 13 residues. Written as DNA, the CDR3 is TGTGCCCATCAAGGGGCCCTCTACAATGAGCAGTTCTTC. Its translation: CAHQGALYNEQFF.

About this clone itself: This CDR3 is also generated by other DNA sequences in the sample. The rearrangement links TRBV7-6 to TRBJ2-7; 11 bases match TRBD1. The CDR3 contains 13 residues. In germline, CDR1 is SGHVS, CDR2 FNYEAQ. The junction had 3 bases not matched to a gene; V was cut back by 5 bases and J by 6 bases. This CDR3 reads CASSPGTGGEQYF. The CDR3 coding sequence is TGTGCCAGCAGCCCAGGGACAGGGGGCGAGCAGTACTTC.

This rearrangement joins TRBV7-2 to TRBJ1-4; 9 positions agree with TRBD1. V was clipped by 3 bases and J by 7 bases; unmatched bases: 9. The CDR3 covers 16 residues. CDR1 is SGHTA and CDR2 is FQGNSA in the germline V gene. The CDR3: CASSFTGGGGLEKLFF. The DNA for the CDR3 is TGTGCCAGCAGCTTTACAGGGGGCGGGGGTCTTGAAAAACTGTTTTTT. The full variable domain, with the rest looked up from reference TRBV7-2 and TRBJ1-4, is GAGVSQSPSNKVTEKGKDVELRCDPISGHTALYWYRQSLGQGLEFLIYFQGNSAPDKSGLPSDRFSAERTGGSVSTLTIQRTQQEDSAVYLCASSFTGGGGLEKLFFGSGTQLSVL.

The V call is TRBV5-1, the J call TRBJ2-1, with D uncertain. The V and J ends lost 4 bases and 7 bases respectively, with 15 bases between them. Germline V gives CDR1 SGHRS, CDR2 YFSETQ. There are 14 residues in the CDR3. The CDR3 is CASSPPAPSNEQFF. DNA for the CDR3: TGCGCCAGCAGCCCCCCCGCCCCCAGTAATGAGCAGTTCTTC.

This clone was detected once. The J gene is TRBJ2-7, the V gene TRBV6-5; TRBD1 aligns across 10 bases. Germline V lookup: CDR1 MNHEY, CDR2 SVGAGI. The length of the CDR3 is 15 residues. The V and J ends lost 6 bases and 3 bases, in that order; junction bases with no gene match: 8. The CDR3 nucleotides are TGTGCCAGCAGCCCCCTTGGACAGGGGGTCTACGAGCAGTACTTC. This encodes CASSPLGQGVYEQYF.

The chain is built from TRBV6-5 and TRBJ2-7, with TRBD1 matching over 8 bases. The CDR3 has 13 residues. Germline CDR1 MNHEY, CDR2 SVGAGI. J lost 6 bases, V lost 6 bases, and 7 bases had no gene match. Written as DNA, the CDR3 is TGTGCCAGCAGCGTCAGGGGGCCGGGCGAGCAGTACTTC. Protein product: CASSVRGPGEQYF.